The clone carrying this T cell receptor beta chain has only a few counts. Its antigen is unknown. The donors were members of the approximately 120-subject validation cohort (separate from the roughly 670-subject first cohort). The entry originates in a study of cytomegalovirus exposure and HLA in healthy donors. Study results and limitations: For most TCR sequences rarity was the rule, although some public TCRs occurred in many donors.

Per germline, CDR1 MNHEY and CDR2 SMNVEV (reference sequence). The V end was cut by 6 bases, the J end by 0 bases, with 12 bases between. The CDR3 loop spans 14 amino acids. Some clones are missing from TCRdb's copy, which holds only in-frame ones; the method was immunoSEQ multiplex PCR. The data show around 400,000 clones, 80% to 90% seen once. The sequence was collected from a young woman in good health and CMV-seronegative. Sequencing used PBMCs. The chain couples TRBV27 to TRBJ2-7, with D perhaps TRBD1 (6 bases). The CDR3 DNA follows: TGTGCCAGCAGCCTGGGGGCCCACTCCTACGAGCAGTACTTC. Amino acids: CASSLGAHSYEQYF.